These T cell receptor beta chains were read from a single sample in a study of blood T cell repertoires in COVID-19. Assay used: immunoSEQ multiplex PCR; TCRdb lists only in-frame clones, some missing. The table records some 120,000 clones, roughly 86% of them present only once. The sample consisted of peripheral blood. The receptors were gathered from a woman aged 55 to 70 with acute or convalescent COVID-19. Each CDR3 is given with its conserved first and last residue. The D gene is left open where the match is weak. Clone size is stated in some rows and not others, as once, few, many or a class when expanded.

clone size	V gene	D gene	J gene	CDR3 protein	CDR3 DNA
.	TRBV27	TRBD1	TRBJ2-2	CASSFGQGIVTGELFF	TGTGCCAGCAGTTTCGGACAGGGAATCGTCACCGGGGAGCTGTTTTTT
.	TRBV7-9	.	TRBJ2-6	CASSYSSGANVLTF	TGTGCCAGCAGCTACTCCTCTGGGGCCAACGTCCTGACTTTC
.	TRBV6-6	TRBD1	TRBJ2-5	CASTGTGVGETQYF	TGTGCCAGCACCGGGACAGGGGTAGGGGAGACCCAGTACTTC
.	TRBV28	.	TRBJ2-7	CASSVPGGAYEQYF	TGTGCCAGTTCTGTTCCCGGAGGCGCCTACGAGCAGTACTTC
.	TRBV5-1	.	TRBJ2-1	CASSEAAAYNEQFF	TGCGCCAGCAGCGAGGCAGCAGCCTACAATGAGCAGTTCTTC
.	TRBV30	TRBD1	TRBJ1-5	CAWSGQGAREPQHF	TGTGCCTGGAGCGGACAGGGGGCCAGGGAGCCCCAGCATTTT
.	TRBV7-8	.	TRBJ1-2	CASSLVQGANYGYTF	TGTGCCAGCAGCTTAGTACAGGGAGCTAACTATGGCTACACCTTC
.	TRBV9	.	TRBJ2-3	CASSPPTTDTQYF	TGTGCCAGCAGCCCCCCTACCACAGATACGCAGTATTTT
once	TRBV7-3	.	TRBJ2-3	CASSFRGQFTDTQYF	TGTGCCAGCAGCTTTCGCGGACAGTTCACAGATACGCAGTATTTT
.	TRBV11-3	TRBD1	TRBJ1-2	CASSQLGTGDGYTF	TGTGCCAGCAGCCAACTTGGGACAGGGGATGGCTACACCTTC
.	TRBV6-5	TRBD1	TRBJ1-2	CASRGQGALRGYTF	TGTGCCAGCAGAGGACAGGGGGCGCTTCGTGGCTACACCTTC
.	TRBV27	TRBD2	TRBJ2-3	CASSLSTSGRIDTQYF	TGTGCCAGCAGTTTATCGACTAGCGGGAGAATAGATACGCAGTATTTT
.	TRBV6-6	TRBD2	TRBJ2-5	CASSRLAGGQGETQYF	TGTGCCAGCAGCAGACTAGCGGGAGGGCAGGGGGAGACCCAGTACTTC
.	TRBV5-4	TRBD2	TRBJ2-1	CASSFEASGYNEQFF	TGTGCCAGCAGCTTTGAGGCTAGCGGATACAATGAGCAGTTCTTC
.	TRBV28	TRBD1	TRBJ1-5	CASSLSGTGSNQPQHF	TGTGCCAGCAGTTTATCCGGGACAGGGAGCAATCAGCCCCAGCATTTT
.	TRBV11-2	.	TRBJ2-3	CASSPGLPEYGTQYF	TGTGCCAGCAGCCCGGGACTTCCGGAATATGGTACGCAGTATTTT
once	TRBV18	TRBD1	TRBJ2-5	CASSPKTGEETQYF	TGTGCCAGCTCACCCAAGACAGGGGAAGAGACCCAGTACTTC
.	TRBV9	TRBD1	TRBJ1-2	CASSVGDRVYGYTF	TGTGCCAGCAGCGTAGGAGACAGGGTCTATGGCTACACCTTC
.	TRBV12-3/TRBV12-4	.	TRBJ1-1	CASSFSDSGAFF	TGTGCCAGCAGTTTCTCAGACTCGGGAGCTTTCTTT
few	TRBV30	TRBD1	TRBJ1-1	CAWRTTGDTEAFF	TGTGCCTGGAGGACCACAGGGGACACTGAAGCTTTCTTT
.	TRBV5-1	.	TRBJ2-3	CASSLEESTDTQYF	TGCGCCAGCAGCTTGGAGGAGAGCACAGATACGCAGTATTTT
.	TRBV6-6	.	TRBJ1-4	CASSYSRVPTNEKLFF	TGTGCCAGCAGTTACTCAAGAGTCCCAACTAATGAAAAACTGTTTTTT
.	TRBV2	.	TRBJ2-7	CASRATGRASYEQYF	TGTGCCAGCAGAGCTACAGGGCGCGCCTCCTACGAGCAGTACTTC
.	TRBV19	TRBD2	TRBJ2-7	CASSIKASGSNEQYF	TGTGCCAGTAGTATAAAGGCTAGCGGGAGTAACGAGCAGTACTTC
once	TRBV24-1	TRBD1	TRBJ2-2	CATSGTGGNTGELFF	TGTGCCACCAGCGGGACAGGGGGCAACACCGGGGAGCTGTTTTTT
few	TRBV28	.	TRBJ1-1	CASSPWGGAHHTEAFF	TGTGCCAGCAGTCCCTGGGGGGGGGCGCATCACACTGAAGCTTTCTTT
.	TRBV2	.	TRBJ2-1	CATSLASSYNEQFF	TGTGCCACCAGCCTAGCGAGTTCCTACAATGAGCAGTTCTTC
few	TRBV5-1	.	TRBJ1-4	CASSLSQGWEKLFF	TGCGCCAGCAGCTTGTCGCAGGGATGGGAAAAACTGTTTTTT
few	TRBV10-3	TRBD1	TRBJ1-4	CAISEYGQGNEKLFF	TGTGCCATCAGTGAGTACGGACAGGGGAATGAAAAACTGTTTTTT
.	TRBV28	.	TRBJ1-5	CASGRSGGGANQPQHF	TGTGCCAGCGGCCGGTCGGGGGGCGGGGCTAATCAGCCCCAGCATTTT
.	TRBV5-6	.	TRBJ1-2	CASSLARQAYGYTF	TGTGCCAGCAGCTTGGCCCGACAGGCCTATGGCTACACCTTC
once	TRBV6-6	TRBD2	TRBJ2-1	CASSYEAGSYNEQFF	TGTGCCAGCAGTTACGAAGCGGGATCCTACAATGAGCAGTTCTTC
.	TRBV9	.	TRBJ1-1	CASSVAVGGNTEAFF	TGTGCCAGCAGCGTAGCCGTGGGGGGGAACACTGAAGCTTTCTTT
.	TRBV28	TRBD1	TRBJ1-2	CASSFGTAYGYTF	TGTGCCAGCAGTTTCGGGACAGCCTATGGCTACACCTTC
.	TRBV19	.	TRBJ2-2	CASSIFGGLTGELFF	TGTGCCAGTAGTATATTTGGCGGACTCACCGGGGAGCTGTTTTTT
.	TRBV6-1	TRBD2	TRBJ2-1	CASSALKHSGSYRDEQFF	TGTGCCAGCAGTGCCCTAAAGCATAGCGGGAGCTACCGCGATGAGCAGTTCTTC
.	TRBV3-1/TRBV3-2	.	TRBJ2-2	CASSLRTTANTGELFF	TGTGCCAGCAGCCTTCGGACAACAGCGAACACCGGGGAGCTGTTTTTT
.	TRBV4-2	.	TRBJ1-1	CASSQDIPGGNTEAFF	TGTGCCAGCAGCCAAGATATTCCCGGGGGGAACACTGAAGCTTTCTTT
.	TRBV11-2	TRBD1	TRBJ1-2	CASSLDMRGQGYGYTF	TGTGCCAGCAGCTTAGATATGAGGGGGCAGGGCTATGGCTACACCTTC
.	TRBV19	.	TRBJ2-2	CASHRGTGELFF	TGTGCCAGCCATCGAGGCACCGGGGAGCTGTTTTTT
once	TRBV27	TRBD2	TRBJ2-7	CASNPLSAGVGGEQYF	TGTGCCAGCAACCCACTCTCAGCGGGAGTCGGGGGAGAGCAGTACTTC
.	TRBV5-1	TRBD2	TRBJ2-1	CASSSGLAGWLQLNEQFF	TGCGCCAGCAGCTCGGGACTAGCGGGATGGCTTCAATTAAATGAGCAGTTCTTC
.	TRBV3-1/TRBV3-2	TRBD2	TRBJ2-3	CASSQEGRLAGITDTQYF	TGTGCCAGCAGCCAAGAGGGCCGACTAGCCGGCATCACAGATACGCAGTATTTT